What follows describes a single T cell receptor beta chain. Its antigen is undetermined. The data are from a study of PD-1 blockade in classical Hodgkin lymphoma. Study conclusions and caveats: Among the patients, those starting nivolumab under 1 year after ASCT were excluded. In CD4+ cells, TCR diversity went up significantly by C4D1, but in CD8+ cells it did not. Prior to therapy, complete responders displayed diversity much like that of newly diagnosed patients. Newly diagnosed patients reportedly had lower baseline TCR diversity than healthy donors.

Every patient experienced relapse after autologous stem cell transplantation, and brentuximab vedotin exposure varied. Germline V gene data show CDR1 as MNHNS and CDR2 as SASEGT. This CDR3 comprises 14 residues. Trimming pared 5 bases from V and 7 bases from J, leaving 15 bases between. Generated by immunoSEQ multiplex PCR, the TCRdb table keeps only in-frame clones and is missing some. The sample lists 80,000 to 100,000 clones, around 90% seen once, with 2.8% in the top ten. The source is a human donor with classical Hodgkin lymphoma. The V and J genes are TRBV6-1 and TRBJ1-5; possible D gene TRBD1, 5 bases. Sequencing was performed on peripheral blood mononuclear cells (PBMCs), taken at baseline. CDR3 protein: CASSNRMGGQPQHF. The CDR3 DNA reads TGTGCCAGCAGTAACAGGATGGGAGGACAGCCCCAGCATTTT.